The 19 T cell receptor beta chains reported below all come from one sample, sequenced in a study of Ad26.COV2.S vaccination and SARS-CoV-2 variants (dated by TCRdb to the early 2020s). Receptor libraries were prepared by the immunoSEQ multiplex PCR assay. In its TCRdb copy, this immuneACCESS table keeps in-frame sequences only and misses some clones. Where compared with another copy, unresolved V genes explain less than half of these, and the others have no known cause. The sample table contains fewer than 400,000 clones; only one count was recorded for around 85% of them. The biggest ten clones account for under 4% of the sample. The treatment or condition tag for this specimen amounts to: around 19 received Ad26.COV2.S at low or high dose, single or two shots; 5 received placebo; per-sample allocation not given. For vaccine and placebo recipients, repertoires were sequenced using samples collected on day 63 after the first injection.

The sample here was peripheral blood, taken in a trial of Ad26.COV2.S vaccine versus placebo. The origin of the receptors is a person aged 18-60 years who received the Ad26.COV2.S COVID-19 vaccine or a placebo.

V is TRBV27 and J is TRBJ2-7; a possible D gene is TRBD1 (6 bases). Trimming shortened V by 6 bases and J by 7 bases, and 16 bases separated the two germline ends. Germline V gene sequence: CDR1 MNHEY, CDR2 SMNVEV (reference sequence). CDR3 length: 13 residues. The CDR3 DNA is TGTGCCAGCAGAGGAGTTGAGAGGGGGGAGCAGTACTTC. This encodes CASRGVERGEQYF.

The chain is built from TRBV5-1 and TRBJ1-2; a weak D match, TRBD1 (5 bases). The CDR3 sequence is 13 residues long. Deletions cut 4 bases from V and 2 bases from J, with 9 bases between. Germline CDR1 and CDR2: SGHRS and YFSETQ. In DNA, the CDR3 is TGCGCCAGCAGCCCACGACAGAACTATGGCTACACCTTC. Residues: CASSPRQNYGYTF.

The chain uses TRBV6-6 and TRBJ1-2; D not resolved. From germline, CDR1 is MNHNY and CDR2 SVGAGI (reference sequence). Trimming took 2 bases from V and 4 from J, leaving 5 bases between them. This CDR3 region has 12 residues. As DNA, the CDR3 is TGTGCCAGCAGTTACCGATCCTATGGCTACACCTTC. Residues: CASSYRSYGYTF.

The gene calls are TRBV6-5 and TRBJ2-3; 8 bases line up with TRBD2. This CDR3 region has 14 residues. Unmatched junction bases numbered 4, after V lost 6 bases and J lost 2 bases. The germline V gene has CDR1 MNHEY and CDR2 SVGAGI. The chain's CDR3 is CASSRGGITDTQYF. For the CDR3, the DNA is TGTGCCAGCAGCCGCGGGGGGATCACAGATACGCAGTATTTT.

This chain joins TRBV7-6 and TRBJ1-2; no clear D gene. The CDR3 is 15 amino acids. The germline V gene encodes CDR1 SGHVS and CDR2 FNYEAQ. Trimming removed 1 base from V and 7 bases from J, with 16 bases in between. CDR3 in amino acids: CASSLDPSGIGGYTF. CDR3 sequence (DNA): TGTGCCAGCAGCTTAGACCCCTCGGGAATAGGTGGCTACACCTTC.

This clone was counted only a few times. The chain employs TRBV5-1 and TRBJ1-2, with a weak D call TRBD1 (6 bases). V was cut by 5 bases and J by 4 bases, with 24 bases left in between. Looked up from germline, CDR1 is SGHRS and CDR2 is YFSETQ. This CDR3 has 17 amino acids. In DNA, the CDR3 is TGCGCCAGCAGTACTGCGACAGGTACAGAAGTTCCCTATGGCTACACCTTC. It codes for CASSTATGTEVPYGYTF.

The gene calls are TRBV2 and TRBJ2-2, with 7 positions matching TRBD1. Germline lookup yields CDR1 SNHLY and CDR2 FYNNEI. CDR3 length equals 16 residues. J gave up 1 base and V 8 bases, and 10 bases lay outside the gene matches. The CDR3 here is CASLTGTVKNTGELFF. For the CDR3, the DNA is TGTGCCAGCCTTACGGGGACAGTTAAGAACACCGGGGAGCTGTTTTTT.

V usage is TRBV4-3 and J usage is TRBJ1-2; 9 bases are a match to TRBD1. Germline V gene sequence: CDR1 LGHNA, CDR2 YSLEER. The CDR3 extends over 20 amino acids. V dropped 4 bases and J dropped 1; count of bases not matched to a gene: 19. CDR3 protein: CASSPFQGQGPESLNYGYTF. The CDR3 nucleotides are TGCGCCAGCAGCCCCTTTCAGGGACAGGGTCCCGAGAGTCTTAACTATGGCTACACCTTC.

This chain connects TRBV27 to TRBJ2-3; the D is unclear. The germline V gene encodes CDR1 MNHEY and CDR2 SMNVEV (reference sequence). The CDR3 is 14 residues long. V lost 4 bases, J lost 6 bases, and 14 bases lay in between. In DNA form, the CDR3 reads TGTGCCAGCAGTTCCGTTCGAGGACGGGATACGCAGTATTTT. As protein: CASSSVRGRDTQYF.

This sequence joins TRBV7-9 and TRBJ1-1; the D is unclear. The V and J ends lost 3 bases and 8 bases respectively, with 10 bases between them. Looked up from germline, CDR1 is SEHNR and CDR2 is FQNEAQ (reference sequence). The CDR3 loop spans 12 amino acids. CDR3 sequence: CASSFESAEAFF. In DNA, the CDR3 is TGTGCCAGCAGCTTTGAGTCGGCCGAAGCTTTCTTT.

For the CDR3, the DNA is TGTGCCAGCAGTTACACCTTGGCCACTGAAGCTTTCTTT. Residues: CASSYTLATEAFF. The gene calls are TRBV6-2 or TRBV6-3 and TRBJ1-1, with D uncertain. V lost 2 bases, J lost 4 bases, and 8 bases lay in between. The CDR3 length is 13 residues. Germline V lookup: CDR1 MNHEY, CDR2 SVGEGT.

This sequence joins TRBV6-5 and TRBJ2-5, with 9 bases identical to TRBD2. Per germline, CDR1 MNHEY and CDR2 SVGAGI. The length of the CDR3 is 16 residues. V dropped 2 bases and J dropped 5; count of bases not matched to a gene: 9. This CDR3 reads CASSYGTSGGRETQYF. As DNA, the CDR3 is TGTGCCAGCAGTTACGGTACCAGCGGGGGGCGGGAGACCCAGTACTTC.

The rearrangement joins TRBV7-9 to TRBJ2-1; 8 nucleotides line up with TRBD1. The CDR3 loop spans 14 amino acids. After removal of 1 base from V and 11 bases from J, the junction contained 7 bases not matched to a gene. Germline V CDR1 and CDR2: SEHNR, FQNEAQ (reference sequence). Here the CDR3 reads CASSLDETGVKQFF. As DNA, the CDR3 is TGTGCCAGCAGCTTAGACGAGACAGGGGTAAAGCAGTTCTTC.

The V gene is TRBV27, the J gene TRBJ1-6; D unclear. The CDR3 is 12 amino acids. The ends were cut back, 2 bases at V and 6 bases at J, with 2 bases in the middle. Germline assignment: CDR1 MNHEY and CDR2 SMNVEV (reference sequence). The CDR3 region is CASSLRNSPLHF. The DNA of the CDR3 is TGTGCCAGCAGTTTACGTAATTCACCCCTCCACTTT.

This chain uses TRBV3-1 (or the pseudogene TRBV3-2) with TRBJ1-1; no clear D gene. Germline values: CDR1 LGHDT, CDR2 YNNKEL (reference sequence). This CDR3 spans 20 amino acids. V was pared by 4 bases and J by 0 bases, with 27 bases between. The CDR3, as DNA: TGTGCCAGCAGCCTTCAAATCTACCGCCGTCCAAAGAGGATGAACACTGAAGCTTTCTTT. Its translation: CASSLQIYRRPKRMNTEAFF.

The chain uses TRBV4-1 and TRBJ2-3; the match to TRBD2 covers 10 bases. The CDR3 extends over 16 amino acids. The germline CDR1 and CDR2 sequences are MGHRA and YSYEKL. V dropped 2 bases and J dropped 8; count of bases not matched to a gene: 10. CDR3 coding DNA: TGCGCCAGCAGCCAAAGCGGACTAGCGGAGTTAGGTACGCAGTATTTT. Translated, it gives CASSQSGLAELGTQYF.

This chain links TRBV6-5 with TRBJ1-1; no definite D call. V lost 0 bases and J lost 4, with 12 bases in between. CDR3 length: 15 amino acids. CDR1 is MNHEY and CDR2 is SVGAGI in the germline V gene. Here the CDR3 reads CASSYSSIAGTEAFF. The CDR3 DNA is TGTGCCAGCAGTTACTCGTCAATAGCAGGCACTGAAGCTTTCTTT.

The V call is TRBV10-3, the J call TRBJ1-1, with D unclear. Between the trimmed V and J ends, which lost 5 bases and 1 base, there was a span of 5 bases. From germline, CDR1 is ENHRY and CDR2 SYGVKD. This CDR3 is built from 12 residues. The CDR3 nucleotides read TGTGCCATCAGTTTCGGGAACACTGAAGCTTTCTTT. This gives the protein CAISFGNTEAFF.

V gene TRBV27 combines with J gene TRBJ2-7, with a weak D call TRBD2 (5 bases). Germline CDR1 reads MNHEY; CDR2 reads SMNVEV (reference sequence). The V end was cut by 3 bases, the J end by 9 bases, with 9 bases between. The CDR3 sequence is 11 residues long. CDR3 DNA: TGTGCCAGCAGTTTTTCCGGGGTGCAGTACTTC. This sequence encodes CASSFSGVQYF.